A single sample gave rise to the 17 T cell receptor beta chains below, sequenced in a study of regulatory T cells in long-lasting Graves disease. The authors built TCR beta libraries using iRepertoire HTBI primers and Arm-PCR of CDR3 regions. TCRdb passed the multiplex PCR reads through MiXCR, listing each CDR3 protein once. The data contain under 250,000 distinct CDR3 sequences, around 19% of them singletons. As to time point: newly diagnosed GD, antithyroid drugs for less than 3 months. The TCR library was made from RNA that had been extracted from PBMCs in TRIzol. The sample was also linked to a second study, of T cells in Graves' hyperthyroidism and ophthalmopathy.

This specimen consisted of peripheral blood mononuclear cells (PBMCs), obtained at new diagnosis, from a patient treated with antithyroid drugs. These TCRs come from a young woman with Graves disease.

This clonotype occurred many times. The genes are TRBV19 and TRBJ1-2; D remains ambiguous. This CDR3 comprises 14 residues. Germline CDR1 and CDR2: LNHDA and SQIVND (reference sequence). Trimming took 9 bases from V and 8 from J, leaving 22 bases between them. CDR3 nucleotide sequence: TGTGCCAGCCGAGAGGGATTAGGGTCGGTCGGCTACACCTTC. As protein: CASREGLGSVGYTF.

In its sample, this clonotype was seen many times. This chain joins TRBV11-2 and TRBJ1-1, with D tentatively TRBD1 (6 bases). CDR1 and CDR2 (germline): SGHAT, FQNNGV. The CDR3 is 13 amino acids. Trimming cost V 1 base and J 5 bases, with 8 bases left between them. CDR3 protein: CASSLVQGTEAFF. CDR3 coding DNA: TGTGCCAGCAGCTTAGTGCAGGGGACTGAAGCTTTCTTT.

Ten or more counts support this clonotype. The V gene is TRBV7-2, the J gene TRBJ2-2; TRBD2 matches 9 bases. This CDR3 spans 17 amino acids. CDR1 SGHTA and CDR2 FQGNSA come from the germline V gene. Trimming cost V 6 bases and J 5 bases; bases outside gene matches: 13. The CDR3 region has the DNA TGTGCCAGCAGATCTCTTTTGGGACTAGCAACAACCGGGGAGCTGTTTTTT. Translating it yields CASRSLLGLATTGELFF.

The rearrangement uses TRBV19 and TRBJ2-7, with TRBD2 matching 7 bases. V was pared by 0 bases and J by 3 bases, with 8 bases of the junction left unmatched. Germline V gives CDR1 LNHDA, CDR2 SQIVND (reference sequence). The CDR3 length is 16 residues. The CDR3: CASSIEHAGVFYEQYF. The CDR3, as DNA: TGTGCCAGTAGTATAGAACATGCGGGGGTTTTCTACGAGCAGTACTTC.

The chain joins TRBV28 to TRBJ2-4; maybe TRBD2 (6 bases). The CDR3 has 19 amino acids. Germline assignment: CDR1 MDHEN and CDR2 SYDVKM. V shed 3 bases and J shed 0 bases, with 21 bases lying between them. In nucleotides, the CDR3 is TGTGCCAGCAGTTTGGCGGCTAAGAGTGGGAGGCTAGCCAAAAACATTCAGTACTTC. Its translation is CASSLAAKSGRLAKNIQYF.

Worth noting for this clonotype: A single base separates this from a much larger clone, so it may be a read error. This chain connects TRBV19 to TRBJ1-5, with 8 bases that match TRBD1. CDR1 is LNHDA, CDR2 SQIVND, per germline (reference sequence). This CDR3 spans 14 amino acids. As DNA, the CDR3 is TGTGCCAGTGGTATCAACAGGGGGAATCAGCCCCAGCATTTT. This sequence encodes CASGINRGNQPQHF.

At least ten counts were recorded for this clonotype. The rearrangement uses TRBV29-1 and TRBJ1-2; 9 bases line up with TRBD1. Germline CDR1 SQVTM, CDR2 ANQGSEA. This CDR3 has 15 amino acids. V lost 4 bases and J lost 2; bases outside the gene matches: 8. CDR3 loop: CSVARGGTGNYGYTF. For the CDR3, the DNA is TGCAGCGTTGCTCGGGGGGGGACAGGGAACTATGGCTACACCTTC.

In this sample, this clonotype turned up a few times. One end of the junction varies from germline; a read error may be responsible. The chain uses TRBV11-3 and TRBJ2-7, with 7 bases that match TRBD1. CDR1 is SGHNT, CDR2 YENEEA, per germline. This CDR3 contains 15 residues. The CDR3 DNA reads TGTGCCAGCAGCTTAGACCAGACAGGGATCTACGGGCAGTACTTC. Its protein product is CASSLDQTGIYGQYF.

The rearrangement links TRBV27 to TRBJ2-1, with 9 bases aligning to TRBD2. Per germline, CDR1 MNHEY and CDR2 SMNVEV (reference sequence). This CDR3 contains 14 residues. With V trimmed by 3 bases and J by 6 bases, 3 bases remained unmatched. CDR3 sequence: CASSFPSGVNEQFF. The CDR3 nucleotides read TGTGCCAGCAGTTTCCCTAGCGGGGTCAATGAGCAGTTCTTC.

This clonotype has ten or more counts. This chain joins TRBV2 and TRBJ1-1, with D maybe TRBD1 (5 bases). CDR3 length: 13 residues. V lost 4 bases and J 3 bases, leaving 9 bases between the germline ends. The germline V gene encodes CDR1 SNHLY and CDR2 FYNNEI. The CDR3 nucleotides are TGTGCCAGCAGTGGGGACGAGGACACTGAAGCTTTCTTT. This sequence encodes CASSGDEDTEAFF.

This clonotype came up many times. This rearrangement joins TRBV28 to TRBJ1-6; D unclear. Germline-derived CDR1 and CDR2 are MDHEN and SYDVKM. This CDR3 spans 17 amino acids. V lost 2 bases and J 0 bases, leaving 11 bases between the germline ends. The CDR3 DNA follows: TGTGCCAGCAGTTTAAAAGCCAGTGGCTCCTATAATTCACCCCTCCACTTT. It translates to CASSLKASGSYNSPLHF.

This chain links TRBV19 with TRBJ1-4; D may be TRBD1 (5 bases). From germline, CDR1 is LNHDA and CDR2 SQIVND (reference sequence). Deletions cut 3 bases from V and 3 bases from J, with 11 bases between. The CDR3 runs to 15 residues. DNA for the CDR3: TGTGCCAGTAGTATCGGGGCAGTCTCTAATGAAAAACTGTTTTTT. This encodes CASSIGAVSNEKLFF.

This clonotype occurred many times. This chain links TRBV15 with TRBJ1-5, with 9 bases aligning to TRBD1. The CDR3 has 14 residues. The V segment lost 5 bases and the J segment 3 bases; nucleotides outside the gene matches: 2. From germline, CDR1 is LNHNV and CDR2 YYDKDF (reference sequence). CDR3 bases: TGTGCCACCAGCGGGACAGGGAACAATCAGCCCCAGCATTTT. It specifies CATSGTGNNQPQHF.

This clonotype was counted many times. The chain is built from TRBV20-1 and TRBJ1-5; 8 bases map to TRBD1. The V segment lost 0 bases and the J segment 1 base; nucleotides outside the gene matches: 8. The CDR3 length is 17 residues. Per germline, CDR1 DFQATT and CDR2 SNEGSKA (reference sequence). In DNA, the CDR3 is TGCAGTGCTAGAGATGGCCAGGGGGCGCGGAGCAATCAGCCCCAGCATTTT. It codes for CSARDGQGARSNQPQHF.

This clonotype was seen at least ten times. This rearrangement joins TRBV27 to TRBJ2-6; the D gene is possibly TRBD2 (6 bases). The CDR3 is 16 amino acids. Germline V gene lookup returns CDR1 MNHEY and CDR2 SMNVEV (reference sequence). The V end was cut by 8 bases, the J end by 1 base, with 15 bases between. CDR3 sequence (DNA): TGTGCCAGCGCTCAGGAGGGGAGTTCTGGGGCCAACGTCCTGACTTTC. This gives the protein CASAQEGSSGANVLTF.

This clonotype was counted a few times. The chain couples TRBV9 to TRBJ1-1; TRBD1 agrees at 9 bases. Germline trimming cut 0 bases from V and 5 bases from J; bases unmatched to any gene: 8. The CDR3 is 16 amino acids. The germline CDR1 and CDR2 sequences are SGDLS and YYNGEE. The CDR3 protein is CASSVGYRGLDTEAFF. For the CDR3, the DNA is TGTGCCAGCAGCGTAGGTTACAGGGGGCTGGATACTGAAGCTTTCTTT.

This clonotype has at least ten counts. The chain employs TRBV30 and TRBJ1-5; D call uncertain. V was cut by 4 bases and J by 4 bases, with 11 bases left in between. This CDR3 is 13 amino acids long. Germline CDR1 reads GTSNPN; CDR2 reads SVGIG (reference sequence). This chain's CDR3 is CAWTLGPNQPQHF. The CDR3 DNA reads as TGTGCCTGGACCTTAGGACCGAATCAGCCCCAGCATTTT.